This TCR beta chain was recorded in a study of sequential checkpoint blockade in melanoma. Overall study: Randomization was 1:1 between first-line nivolumab→ipilimumab and ipilimumab→nivolumab. Maintenance nivolumab came after either treatment sequence.

Measured with immunoSEQ multiplex PCR; TCRdb has only the in-frame clones, and not every one. The sample has 40,000 or so clones; just over 85% are singletons. Treatment meaning: randomized to nivolumab then ipilimumab (arm A) or the reverse (arm B). V lost 5 bases and J lost 3, with 2 bases in between. Germline V gene lookup returns CDR1 SNHLY and CDR2 FYNNEI. There are 10 residues in the CDR3. Material: CD8+ T cells sorted from blood (inferred from file names), obtained from a patient given nivolumab and ipilimumab in sequence. The V gene is TRBV2, the J gene TRBJ2-7; D gene unclear. This TCR was sampled from a human donor with melanoma. The CDR3 sequence is CASSYYEQYV. The CDR3 nucleotides read TGTGCCAGCAGTTACTACGAGCAGTACGTC.